Listed below are T cell receptor beta chains from one sample, sequenced in a study of blood T cell repertoires in COVID-19. Assay: immunoSEQ multiplex PCR; the TCRdb copy retains only in-frame clones and omits some. The sample lists a few hundred thousand clones, roughly 80% occurring once. The material sequenced was peripheral blood. All receptors derive from a woman in her 30s who had recovered from COVID-19. The CDR3 runs from the conserved cysteine through the conserved F or W. Fields, in order: clone size, J gene, D gene, V gene, CDR3 DNA, CDR3 protein. The D gene is left open where the match is weak. For some rows the clone size is stated as once, few or many, or as a class when expanded; others skip it.

NA,TRBJ2-7,TRBD2,TRBV19,TGTGCCAGTAGTATTACCGGGGGGGGGTACGAGCAGTACTTC,CASSITGGGYEQYF
NA,TRBJ1-1,TRBD1,TRBV6-5,TGTGCCAGCAAATCACAGGGGGCCACTGAAGCTTTCTTT,CASKSQGATEAFF
NA,TRBJ1-2,TRBD1,TRBV28,TGTGCCAGCAAGGAGGGGTGGCCGGACAGGAACAACTATGGCTACACCTTC,CASKEGWPDRNNYGYTF
few,TRBJ1-4,NA,TRBV30,TGTGCCTGGTGCCTACAGGAGACGAGTGAAAAACTGTTTTTT,CAWCLQETSEKLFF
NA,TRBJ2-2,TRBD2,TRBV4-1,TGCGCCAGCAGCCAAGATGGGGCGGGAGGTGCCACCGGGGAGCTGTTTTTT,CASSQDGAGGATGELFF
NA,TRBJ1-5,TRBD1,TRBV7-6,TGTGCCAGCAGCTTATGTAACGGACAGGGCAATCAGCCCCAGCATTTT,CASSLCNGQGNQPQHF
NA,TRBJ1-2,TRBD1,TRBV5-1,TGCGCCAGCAGTCCTAAAGAGGGGGCTGCCTATGGCTACACCTTC,CASSPKEGAAYGYTF
NA,TRBJ2-7,NA,TRBV7-2,TGTGCCAGCAGCTCCACAGGTCGCACCTACGAGCAGTACTTC,CASSSTGRTYEQYF
NA,TRBJ1-6,TRBD1,TRBV6-5,TGTGCCAGCAGTTACTCGGGGGGACAGGGTAATTCACCCCTCCACTTT,CASSYSGGQGNSPLHF
NA,TRBJ1-4,NA,TRBV4-2,TGTGCCAGCAGCCAAGATAAGACAGGCCCAGAAAAACTGTTTTTT,CASSQDKTGPEKLFF
NA,TRBJ2-5,NA,TRBV7-2,TGTGCCAGCAGCTCCATCACTTGGTACCAAGAGACCCAGTACTTC,CASSSITWYQETQYF
NA,TRBJ2-3,TRBD2,TRBV29-1,TGCAGCGGTAGCGGGAGAATGACAGATACGCAGTATTTT,CSGSGRMTDTQYF
NA,TRBJ2-7,NA,TRBV12-3/TRBV12-4,TGTGCCAGCAGTCCGTCTGTGGGAGGCGAGCAGTACTTC,CASSPSVGGEQYF
NA,TRBJ2-5,NA,TRBV12-3/TRBV12-4,TGTGCCAGCACCAAGGGGCGGGAGACCCAGTACTTC,CASTKGRETQYF
NA,TRBJ1-5,NA,TRBV24-1,TGTGCCACCAGTGATTTGTTCGCGGGGGTCGGGCCCCAGCATTTT,CATSDLFAGVGPQHF
NA,TRBJ2-7,NA,TRBV9,TGTGCCAGCAGCAAAAACATAGAAGGACTCTACGAGCAGTACTTC,CASSKNIEGLYEQYF
NA,TRBJ2-7,NA,TRBV7-6,TGTGCCAGCAGCTTAGGTGGTAGCGGTGCCTACGAGCAGTACTTC,CASSLGGSGAYEQYF
NA,TRBJ2-5,NA,TRBV11-2,TGTGCCAGCAGCTTAGGTTGGTCCGGCCAAGAGACCCAGTACTTC,CASSLGWSGQETQYF
once,TRBJ2-7,NA,TRBV3-1/TRBV3-2,TGTGCCAGCAGCCTCTCGACTAACTACGAGCAGTACTTC,CASSLSTNYEQYF
NA,TRBJ1-2,TRBD1,TRBV30,TGTGCATACCAGGGGGGCTATGGCTACACCTTC,CAYQGGYGYTF
NA,TRBJ2-4,TRBD2,TRBV2,TGTGCCAGCATAGGGCTAGCGGGAGGGATGGCCAAAAACATTCAGTACTTC,CASIGLAGGMAKNIQYF
NA,TRBJ1-4,NA,TRBV2,TGTGCCAGCAGTGGGATGATTGCCATTGGGGAGGAAAAACTGTTTTTT,CASSGMIAIGEEKLFF
NA,TRBJ1-2,TRBD1,TRBV25-1,TGTGCCAGCAGTGAATATGGGACAGGGTCTTTCTATGGCTACACCTTC,CASSEYGTGSFYGYTF
NA,TRBJ2-2,TRBD2,TRBV19,TGTGCCAGTATCCTCGGGACTAGCGGAACCGGGGAGCTGTTTTTT,CASILGTSGTGELFF
NA,TRBJ1-2,NA,TRBV10-2,TGCGCCAGCAGTGAGTCGGTAACCGGGGGGGTGAATGGCTACACCTTC,CASSESVTGGVNGYTF
NA,TRBJ1-2,NA,TRBV29-1,TGCAGCGTTGAAGGTAGCAGGGGAAGGAGCTATGGCTACACCTTC,CSVEGSRGRSYGYTF
NA,TRBJ1-6,NA,TRBV28,TGTGCCAGCAGAGTGCGGGTGGTAGGGGGTGAACCCCTCCACTTT,CASRVRVVGGEPLHF
NA,TRBJ1-2,TRBD1,TRBV28,TGTGCCAGCAGCCATCACACCGGGACAGGTGGCGAGGGTGGCTACACCTTC,CASSHHTGTGGEGGYTF
NA,TRBJ2-5,NA,TRBV18,TGTGCCAGCTCACCACCGAACCAGCAAGAGACCCAGTACTTC,CASSPPNQQETQYF